This note documents a single T cell receptor (beta chain) sequence. This entry belongs to a study of cytomegalovirus exposure and HLA in healthy donors. Researchers ran the PCR with 60 Vbeta and 13 Jbeta primers. The assay was immunoSEQ multiplex PCR, and TCRdb's table has in-frame clones only and misses some. The sample holds over 100,000 clones, about 70% seen once. The germline gives CDR1 SGHDT, CDR2 YYEEEE. The V and J ends lost 0 bases and 3 bases respectively, with 7 bases between them. This CDR3 comprises 13 residues. The sequence was collected from a male donor in good health and CMV-seronegative. The sequencing input was PBMCs. The chain employs TRBV5-6 and TRBJ2-7; D ambiguous. The CDR3 DNA reads TGTGCCAGCAGCTTGGCCTACAGCTACGAGCAGTACTTC. This sequence encodes CASSLAYSYEQYF.